The TCR beta chain described here comes from a study of control samples from healthy donors and cancer patients. The CDR3 spans 15 residues. The V and J ends lost 4 bases and 7 bases, in that order; junction bases with no gene match: 11. CDR1 and CDR2 from the germline V gene are SGHNT and YYREEE (reference sequence). Sequencing was performed with immunoSEQ multiplex PCR; in TCRdb, only in-frame clones are kept and a portion is missing. The sample yields 120,000 or so clones, around 93% seen once. The material sequenced was blood. The chain combines TRBV5-4 with TRBJ2-4; 7 bases line up with TRBD2. This clonotype originated in a young man in good health. The CDR3 nucleotides read TGTGCCAGCAGCGCAATCGAGGGAGGGAGGAACATTCAGTACTTC. Amino acids: CASSAIEGGRNIQYF.